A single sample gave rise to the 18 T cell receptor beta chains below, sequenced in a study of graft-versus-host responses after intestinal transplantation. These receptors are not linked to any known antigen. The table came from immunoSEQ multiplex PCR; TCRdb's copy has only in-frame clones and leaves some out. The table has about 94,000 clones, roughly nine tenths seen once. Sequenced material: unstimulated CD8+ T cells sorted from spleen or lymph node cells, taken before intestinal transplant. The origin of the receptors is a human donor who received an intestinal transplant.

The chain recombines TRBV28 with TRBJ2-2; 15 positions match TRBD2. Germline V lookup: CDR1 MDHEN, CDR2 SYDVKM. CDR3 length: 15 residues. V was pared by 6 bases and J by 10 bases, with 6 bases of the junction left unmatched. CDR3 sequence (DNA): TGTGCCAGCAGGCCGGGACTAGCGGGAGGTACGGAGCTGTTTTTT. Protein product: CASRPGLAGGTELFF.

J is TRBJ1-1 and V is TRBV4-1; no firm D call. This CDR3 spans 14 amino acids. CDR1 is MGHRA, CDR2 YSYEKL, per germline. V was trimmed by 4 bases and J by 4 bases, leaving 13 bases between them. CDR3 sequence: CASSLSQAVTEAFF. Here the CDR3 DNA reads TGCGCCAGCAGCCTCTCCCAGGCCGTCACTGAAGCTTTCTTT.

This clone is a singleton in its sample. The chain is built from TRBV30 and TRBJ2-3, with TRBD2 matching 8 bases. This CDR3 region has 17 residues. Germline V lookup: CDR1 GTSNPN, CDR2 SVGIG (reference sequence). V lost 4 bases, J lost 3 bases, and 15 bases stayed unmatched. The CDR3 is CAWMRPGIAGRTDTQYF. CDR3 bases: TGTGCCTGGATGCGGCCGGGTATAGCGGGAAGGACAGATACGCAGTATTTT.

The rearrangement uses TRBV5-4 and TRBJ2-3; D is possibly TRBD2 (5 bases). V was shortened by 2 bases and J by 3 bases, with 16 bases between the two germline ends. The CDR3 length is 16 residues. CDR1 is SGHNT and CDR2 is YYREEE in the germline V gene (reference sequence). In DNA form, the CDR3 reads TGTGCCAGCAGCTTTCGAGTGAATAGCGTGACAGATACGCAGTATTTT. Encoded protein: CASSFRVNSVTDTQYF.

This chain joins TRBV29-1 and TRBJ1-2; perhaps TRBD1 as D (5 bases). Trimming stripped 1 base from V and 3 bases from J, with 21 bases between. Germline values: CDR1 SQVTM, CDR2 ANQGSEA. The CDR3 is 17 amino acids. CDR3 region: CSVEVPPDSPRDYGYTF. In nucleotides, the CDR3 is TGCAGCGTTGAAGTCCCTCCCGACAGTCCTAGGGACTATGGCTACACCTTC.

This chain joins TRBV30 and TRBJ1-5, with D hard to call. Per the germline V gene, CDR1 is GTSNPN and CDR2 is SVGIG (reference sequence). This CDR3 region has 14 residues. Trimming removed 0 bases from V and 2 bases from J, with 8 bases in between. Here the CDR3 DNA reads TGTGCCTGGAGTGTAGGAGCTGGCAATCAGCCCCAGCATTTT. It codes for CAWSVGAGNQPQHF.

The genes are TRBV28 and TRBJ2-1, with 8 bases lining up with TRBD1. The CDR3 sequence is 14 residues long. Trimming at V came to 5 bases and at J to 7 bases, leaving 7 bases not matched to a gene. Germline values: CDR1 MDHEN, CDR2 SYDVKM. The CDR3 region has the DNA TGTGCCAGCAGTCCTTCGGACAGGGTAAATGAGCAGTTCTTC. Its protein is CASSPSDRVNEQFF.

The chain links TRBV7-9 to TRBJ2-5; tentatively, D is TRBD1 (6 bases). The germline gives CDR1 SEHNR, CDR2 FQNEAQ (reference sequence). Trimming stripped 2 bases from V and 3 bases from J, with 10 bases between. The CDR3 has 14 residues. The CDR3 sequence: CASSLLQGEETQYF. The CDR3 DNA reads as TGTGCCAGCAGCTTATTACAGGGAGAAGAGACCCAGTACTTC.

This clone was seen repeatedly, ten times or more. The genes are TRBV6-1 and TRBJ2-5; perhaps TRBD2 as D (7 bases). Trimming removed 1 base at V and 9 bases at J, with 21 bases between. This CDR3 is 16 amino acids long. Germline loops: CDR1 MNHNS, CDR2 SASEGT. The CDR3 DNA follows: TGTGCCAGCAGTGAAGTTAGTCGGGGGGCAGCTGGGGCCCAGTACTTC. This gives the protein CASSEVSRGAAGAQYF.

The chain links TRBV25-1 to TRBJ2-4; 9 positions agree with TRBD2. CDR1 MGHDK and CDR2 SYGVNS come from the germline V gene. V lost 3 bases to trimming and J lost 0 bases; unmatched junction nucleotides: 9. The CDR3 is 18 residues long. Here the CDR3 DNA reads TGTGCCAGCAGTGATTCCGCGGGAGGGTCTCTAGCCAAAAACATTCAGTACTTC. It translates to CASSDSAGGSLAKNIQYF.

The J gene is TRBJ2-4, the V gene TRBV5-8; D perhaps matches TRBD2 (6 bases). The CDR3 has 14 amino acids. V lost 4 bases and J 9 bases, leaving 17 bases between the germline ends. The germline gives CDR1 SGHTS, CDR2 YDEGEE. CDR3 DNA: TGTGCCAGCAGCCTAGTAGGAGGGCTGACCATTCAGTACTTC. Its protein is CASSLVGGLTIQYF. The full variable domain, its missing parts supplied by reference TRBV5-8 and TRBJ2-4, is EAGVTQSPTHLIKTRGQQATLRCSPISGHTSVYWYQQALGLGLQFLLWYDEGEERNRGNFPPRFSGRQFPNYSSELNVNALELEDSALYLCASSLVGGLTIQYFGAGTRLSVL.

The CDR3 coding sequence is TGTGCCAGCAGCTTGCGGAACACCGGGGAGCTGTTTTTT. It encodes CASSLRNTGELFF. The chain links TRBV7-9 to TRBJ2-2; unclear D gene. CDR3 length equals 13 residues. Germline V lookup: CDR1 SEHNR, CDR2 FQNEAQ (reference sequence). The V gene lost 3 bases and the J gene lost 1 base, with 3 bases spanning the gap.

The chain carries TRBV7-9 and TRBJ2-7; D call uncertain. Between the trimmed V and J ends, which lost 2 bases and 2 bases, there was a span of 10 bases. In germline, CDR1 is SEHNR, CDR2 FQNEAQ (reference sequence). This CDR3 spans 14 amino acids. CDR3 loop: CASSLRNSPYEQYF. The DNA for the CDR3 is TGTGCCAGCAGCTTAAGAAACTCACCCTACGAGCAGTACTTC.

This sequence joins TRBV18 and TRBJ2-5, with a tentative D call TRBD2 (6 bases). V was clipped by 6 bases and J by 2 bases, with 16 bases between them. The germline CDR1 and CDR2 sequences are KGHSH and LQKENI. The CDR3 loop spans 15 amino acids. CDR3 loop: CASSPEGRRQETQYF. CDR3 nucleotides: TGTGCCAGCTCCCCAGAGGGGAGGCGGCAAGAGACCCAGTACTTC.

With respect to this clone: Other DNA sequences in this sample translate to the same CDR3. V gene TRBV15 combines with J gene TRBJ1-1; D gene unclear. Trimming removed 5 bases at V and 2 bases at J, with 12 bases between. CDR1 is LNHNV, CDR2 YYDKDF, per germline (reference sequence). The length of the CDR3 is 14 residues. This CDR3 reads CATSPEPDNTEAFF. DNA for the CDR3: TGTGCCACCAGCCCTGAACCAGATAACACTGAAGCTTTCTTT.

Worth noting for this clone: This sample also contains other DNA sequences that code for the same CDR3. CDR3 residues: CASSPMDSQETQYF. CDR3 nucleotide sequence: TGTGCCAGCAGTCCGATGGACTCCCAAGAGACCCAGTACTTC. The chain is built from TRBV27 and TRBJ2-5, with D perhaps matching TRBD2 (5 bases). Germline CDR1 is MNHEY and CDR2 is SMNVEV (reference sequence). The CDR3 runs 14 residues. Trimming cost V 5 bases and J 1 base, with 11 bases left between them.

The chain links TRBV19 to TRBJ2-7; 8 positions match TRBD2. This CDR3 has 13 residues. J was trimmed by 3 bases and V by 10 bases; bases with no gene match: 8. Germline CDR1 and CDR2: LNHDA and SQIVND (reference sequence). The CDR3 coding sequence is TGTGCCACCGGGACTAGTGGGGACTACGAGCAGTACTTC. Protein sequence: CATGTSGDYEQYF. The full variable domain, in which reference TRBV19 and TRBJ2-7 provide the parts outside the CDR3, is DGGITQSPKYLFRKEGQNVTLSCEQNLNHDAMYWYRQDPGQGLRLIYYSQIVNDFQKGDIAEGYSVSREKKESFPLTVTSAQKNPTAFYLCATGTSGDYEQYFGPGTRLTVT.

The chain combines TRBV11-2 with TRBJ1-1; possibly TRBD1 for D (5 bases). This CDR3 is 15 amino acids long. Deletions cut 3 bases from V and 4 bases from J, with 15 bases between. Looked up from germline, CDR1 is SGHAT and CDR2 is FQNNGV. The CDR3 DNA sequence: TGTGCCAGCAGCTTCGGGTGGGGCTCTGGCACTGAAGCTTTCTTT. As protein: CASSFGWGSGTEAFF. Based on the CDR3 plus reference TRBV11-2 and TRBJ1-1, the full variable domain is EAGVAQSPRYKIIEKRQSVAFWCNPISGHATLYWYQQILGQGPKLLIQFQNNGVVDDSQLPKDRFSAERLKGVDSTLKIQPAKLEDSAVYLCASSFGWGSGTEAFFGQGTRLTVV.